These 10 T cell receptor beta chains came from one sample sequenced in a study of liver allograft versus peripheral blood T cells. As for the study in general: Transplanted livers held T cell receptor repertoires, and these were compared with repertoires in recipients' peripheral blood.

A single record per CDR3 protein comes from TCRdb applying MiXCR to the reads. The repertoire holds 1,900 or so distinct CDR3 sequences, with 15% to 20% as singletons. These receptor sequences come from a human patient who had a liver transplant. T cells may partly derive from the graft donor.

The chain employs TRBV7-2 and TRBJ2-5, with 9 bases aligning to TRBD2. The V and J ends lost 0 bases and 13 bases, in that order; junction bases with no gene match: 12. The CDR3 contains 15 residues. Germline V gene lookup returns CDR1 SGHTA and CDR2 FQGNSA. This chain's CDR3 is CASSLAGQRGAGRYF. Written as DNA, the CDR3 is TGTGCCAGCAGCTTAGCTGGCCAGCGGGGGGCCGGGAGGTACTTC. Combining the CDR3 with reference TRBV7-2 and TRBJ2-5 gives the whole variable domain GAGVSQSPSNKVTEKGKDVELRCDPISGHTALYWYRQSLGQGLEFLIYFQGNSAPDKSGLPSDRFSAERTGGSVSTLTIQRTQQEDSAVYLCASSLAGQRGAGRYFGPGTRLLVL.

This clonotype is medium-sized by share. This rearrangement joins TRBV27 to TRBJ2-3, with D perhaps matching TRBD2 (5 bases). The germline CDR1 and CDR2 sequences are MNHEY and SMNVEV (reference sequence). This CDR3 is 15 amino acids long. V lost 6 bases to trimming and J lost 2 bases, with 15 bases between them. CDR3 bases: TGTGCCAGCAGCTCGGACTTTCTATACACAGATACGCAGTATTTT. It is translated as CASSSDFLYTDTQYF.

By share, this clonotype counts as medium-sized. The chain links TRBV7-2 to TRBJ1-2, with 10 bases identical to TRBD1. V was pared by 5 bases and J by 5 bases, with 11 bases of the junction left unmatched. The germline V gene has CDR1 SGHTA and CDR2 FQGNSA. The CDR3 contains 16 residues. CDR3 DNA: TGTGCCAGCAGCAAACCCGACAGGGGGCTCTTTTATGGCTACACCTTC. Its protein product is CASSKPDRGLFYGYTF.

Within the sample, this clonotype is medium-sized. CDR3: CASSVGTVGVDTEAFF. The CDR3 DNA sequence: TGTGCCAGTAGCGTTGGGACCGTCGGTGTTGACACTGAAGCTTTCTTT. The chain combines TRBV19 with TRBJ1-1, with D perhaps matching TRBD1 (5 bases). The CDR3 totals 16 residues. Looked up from germline, CDR1 is LNHDA and CDR2 is SQIVND (reference sequence). V was cut by 6 bases and J by 3 bases, with 20 bases left in between.

By frequency in the sample, this clonotype is medium-sized. The V gene is TRBV19, the J gene TRBJ2-4; weak D call: TRBD1 (5 bases). Per germline, CDR1 LNHDA and CDR2 SQIVND (reference sequence). V lost 9 bases to trimming and J lost 4 bases, with 19 bases between them. This CDR3 spans 15 amino acids. DNA of the CDR3: TGTGCCAGCACAAAGACAGTGGGGATGAAAAACATTCAGTACTTC. Translating it yields CASTKTVGMKNIQYF.

This clonotype was detected ten times or more. The chain has TRBV7-2 and TRBJ2-3; D unclear. Between the trimmed V and J ends, which lost 7 bases and 5 bases, there was a span of 13 bases. In germline, CDR1 is SGHTA, CDR2 FQGNSA. This CDR3 has 13 amino acids. In nucleotides, the CDR3 is TGTGCCAGCACCAACCCCCCCGAAGATACGCAGTATTTT. Its translation: CASTNPPEDTQYF.

This clonotype is judged medium-sized. The chain combines TRBV6-1 with TRBJ1-6; TRBD1 matches 9 bases. V gave up 3 bases and J gave up 8 bases; unmatched junction bases: 5. This CDR3 has 15 residues. The V gene's germline CDR1 is MNHNS and CDR2 SASEGT. The CDR3 DNA is TGTGCCAGCAGTGACCAGACAGGGGGAGATTCACCCCTCCACTTT. This encodes CASSDQTGGDSPLHF.

This clonotype was observed a few times. The chain employs TRBV6-2 or TRBV6-3 and TRBJ1-5; the D is unclear. Germline CDR1 and CDR2: MNHEY and SVGEGT. The V gene lost 3 bases and the J gene lost 1 base, with 7 bases spanning the gap. The CDR3 has 14 amino acids. For the CDR3, the DNA is TGTGCCAGCAGTTATAAAAACAGCAATCAGCCCCAGCATTTT. It yields the protein CASSYKNSNQPQHF.

J is TRBJ1-5 and V is TRBV10-3; D remains unclear. Germline V gene sequence: CDR1 ENHRY, CDR2 SYGVKD. The V gene lost 5 bases and the J gene lost 4 bases, with 6 bases spanning the gap. There are 12 residues in the CDR3. The CDR3 is CAISKPNQPQHF. The CDR3, as DNA: TGTGCCATCAGTAAGCCAAATCAGCCCCAGCATTTT.

The chain joins TRBV28 to TRBJ1-1; possible D gene TRBD1, 6 bases. V was cut by 6 bases and J by 5 bases, with 13 bases left in between. Germline CDR1 and CDR2: MDHEN and SYDVKM. The CDR3 covers 13 residues. CDR3 loop: CASRQQGLTEAFF. The DNA for the CDR3 is TGTGCCAGCAGGCAACAGGGTTTGACTGAAGCTTTCTTT.